This paragraph reports one T cell receptor (beta chain). Sequencing was performed with immunoSEQ multiplex PCR; in TCRdb, only in-frame clones are kept and a portion is missing. The sample shows millions of clones, more than 90% of them seen only once. This sample is drawn from a study of shared clonotypes between healthy human individuals. Study summary: CD4 naive and CD4 memory each took three plates per donor, while CD8 naive took two and CD8 memory one.

This receptor was identified in a young man in good health. Sequenced material: naive CD4+ T cells sorted from blood. Specified subset: CD45RA+ positively selected.

DNA for the CDR3: TGTGCCAGCACCATTGACGGCGCGAGCAATCAGCCCCAGCATTTT. Its translation: CASTIDGASNQPQHF. The genes are TRBV7-2 and TRBJ1-5, with D hard to call. The CDR3 covers 15 residues. Between the trimmed V and J ends, which lost 7 bases and 1 base, there was a span of 14 bases. Germline values: CDR1 SGHTA, CDR2 FQGNSA.